This T cell receptor beta chain appears in the sequencing data of a study of blood T cell repertoires in COVID-19. Overall study context: Samples of COVID-19 (acute and convalescent) were obtained from the United States, Italy and Spain.

Original processing notes: Reference gene primer amplification gave estimated nucleated cell counts. The repertoire was sequenced with immunoSEQ multiplex PCR; TCRdb's copy has only in-frame clones and lacks some. For V, J and clone size, that table is used; D and trimming come from the DNA. Counted here are 100,000 or so clones, 92% occurring once; the ten biggest clones make up approximately 5.4%. The material sequenced was peripheral blood. This receptor was identified in a man over 45 with active COVID-19.

The CDR3 loop reads CASSLGGTRGALGNTEAFF. In nucleotides, the CDR3 is TGCGCCAGCAGCTTGGGGGGGACAAGGGGTGCCCTGGGGAACACTGAAGCTTTCTTT. V is TRBV5-1 and J is TRBJ1-1; D may be TRBD1 (6 bases). This CDR3 has 19 residues. Trimming removed 0 bases at V and 1 base at J, with 22 bases between. The germline gives CDR1 SGHRS, CDR2 YFSETQ.